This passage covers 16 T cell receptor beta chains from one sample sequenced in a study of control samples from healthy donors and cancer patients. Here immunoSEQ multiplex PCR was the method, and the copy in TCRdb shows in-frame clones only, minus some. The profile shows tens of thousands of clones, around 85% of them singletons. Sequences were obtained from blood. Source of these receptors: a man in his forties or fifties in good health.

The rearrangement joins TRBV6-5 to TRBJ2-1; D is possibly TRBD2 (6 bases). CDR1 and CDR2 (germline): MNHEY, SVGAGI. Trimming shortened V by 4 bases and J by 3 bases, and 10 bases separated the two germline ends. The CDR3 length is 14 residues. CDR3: CASSSGTGYNEQFF. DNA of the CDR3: TGTGCCAGCAGTTCCGGGACTGGCTACAATGAGCAGTTCTTC.

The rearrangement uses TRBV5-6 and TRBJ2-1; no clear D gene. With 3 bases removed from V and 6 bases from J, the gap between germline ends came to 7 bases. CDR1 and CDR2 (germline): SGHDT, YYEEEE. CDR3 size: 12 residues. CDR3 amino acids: CASSSGFNEQFF. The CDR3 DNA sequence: TGTGCCAGCAGCTCGGGCTTCAATGAGCAGTTCTTC.

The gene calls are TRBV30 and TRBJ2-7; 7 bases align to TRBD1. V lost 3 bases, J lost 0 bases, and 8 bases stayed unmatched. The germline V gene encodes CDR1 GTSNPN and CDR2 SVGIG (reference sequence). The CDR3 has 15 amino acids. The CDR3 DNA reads TGTGCCTGGAGCGCCGGGACAGACAGCTCCTACGAGCAGTACTTC. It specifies CAWSAGTDSSYEQYF.

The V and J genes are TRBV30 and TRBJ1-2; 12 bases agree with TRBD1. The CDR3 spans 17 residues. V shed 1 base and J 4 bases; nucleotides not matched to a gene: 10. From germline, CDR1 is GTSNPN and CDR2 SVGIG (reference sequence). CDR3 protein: CAWSDGGQGALAYGYTF. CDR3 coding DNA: TGTGCCTGGAGTGACGGGGGACAGGGGGCTTTGGCCTATGGCTACACCTTC. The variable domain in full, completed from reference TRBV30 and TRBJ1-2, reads SQTIHQWPATLVQPVGSPLSLECTVEGTSNPNLYWYRQAAGRGLQLLFYSVGIGQISSEVPQNLSASRPQDRQFILSSKKLLLSDSGFYLCAWSDGGQGALAYGYTFGSGTRLTVV.

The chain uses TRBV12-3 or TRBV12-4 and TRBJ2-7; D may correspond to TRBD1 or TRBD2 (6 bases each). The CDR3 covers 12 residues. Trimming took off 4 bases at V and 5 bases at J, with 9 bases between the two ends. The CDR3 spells CASSYGGDEQYF. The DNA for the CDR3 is TGTGCCAGCAGTTACGGGGGCGACGAGCAGTACTTC.

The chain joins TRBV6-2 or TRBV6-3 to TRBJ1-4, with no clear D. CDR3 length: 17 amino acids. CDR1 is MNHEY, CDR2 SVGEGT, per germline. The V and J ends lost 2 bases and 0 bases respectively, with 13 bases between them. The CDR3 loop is CASSYHGYLATNEKLFF. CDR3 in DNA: TGTGCCAGCAGTTACCACGGATACCTCGCAACTAATGAAAAACTGTTTTTT.

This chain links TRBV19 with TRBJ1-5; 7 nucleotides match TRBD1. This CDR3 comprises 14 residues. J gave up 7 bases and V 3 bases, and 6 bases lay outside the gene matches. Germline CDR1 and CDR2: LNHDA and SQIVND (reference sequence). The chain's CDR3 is CASSILQGRQPQHF. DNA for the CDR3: TGTGCCAGTAGTATTTTACAGGGGAGGCAGCCCCAGCATTTT.

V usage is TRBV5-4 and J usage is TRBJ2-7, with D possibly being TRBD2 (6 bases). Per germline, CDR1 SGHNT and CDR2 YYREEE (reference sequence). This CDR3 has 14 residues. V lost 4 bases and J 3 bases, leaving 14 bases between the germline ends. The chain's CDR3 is CASSPGLGFYEQYF. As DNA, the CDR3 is TGTGCCAGCAGCCCGGGACTGGGGTTCTACGAGCAGTACTTC.

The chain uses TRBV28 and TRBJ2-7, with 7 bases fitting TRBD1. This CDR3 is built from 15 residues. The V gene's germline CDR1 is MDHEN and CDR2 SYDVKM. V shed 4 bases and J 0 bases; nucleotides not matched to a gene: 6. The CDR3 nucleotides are TGTGCCAGCAGTTCTAAGGACAGGTTCTCCTACGAGCAGTACTTC. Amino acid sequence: CASSSKDRFSYEQYF.

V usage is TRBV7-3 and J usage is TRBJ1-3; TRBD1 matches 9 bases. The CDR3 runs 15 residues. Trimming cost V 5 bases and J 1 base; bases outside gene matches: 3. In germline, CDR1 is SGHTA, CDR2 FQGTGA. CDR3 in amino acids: CASSKTGGSGNTIYF. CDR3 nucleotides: TGTGCCAGCAGCAAGACAGGGGGGTCTGGAAACACCATATATTTT.

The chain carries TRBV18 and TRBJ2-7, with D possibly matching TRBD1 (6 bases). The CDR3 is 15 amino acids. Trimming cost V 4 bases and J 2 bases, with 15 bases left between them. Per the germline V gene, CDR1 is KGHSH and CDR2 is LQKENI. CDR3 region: CASSQGTPEAYEQYF. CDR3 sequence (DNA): TGTGCCAGCTCACAAGGGACACCAGAAGCCTACGAGCAGTACTTC. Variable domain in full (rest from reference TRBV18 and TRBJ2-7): NAGVMQNPRHLVRRRGQEARLRCSPMKGHSHVYWYRQLPEEGLKFMVYLQKENIIDESGMPKERFSAEFPKEGPSILRIQQVVRGDSAAYFCASSQGTPEAYEQYFGPGTRLTVT.

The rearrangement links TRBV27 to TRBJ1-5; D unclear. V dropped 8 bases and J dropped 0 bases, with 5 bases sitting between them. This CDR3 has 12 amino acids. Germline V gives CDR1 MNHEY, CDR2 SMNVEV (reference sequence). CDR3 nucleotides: TGTGCCAGCGCGAGTAGCAATCAGCCCCAGCATTTT. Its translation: CASASSNQPQHF.

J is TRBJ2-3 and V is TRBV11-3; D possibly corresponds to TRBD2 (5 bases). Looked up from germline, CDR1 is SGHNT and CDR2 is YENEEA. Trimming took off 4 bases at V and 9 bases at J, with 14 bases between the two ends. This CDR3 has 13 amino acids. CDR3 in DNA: TGTGCCAGCAGCTCCGAGACCCGAGGGACGCAGTATTTT. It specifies CASSSETRGTQYF.

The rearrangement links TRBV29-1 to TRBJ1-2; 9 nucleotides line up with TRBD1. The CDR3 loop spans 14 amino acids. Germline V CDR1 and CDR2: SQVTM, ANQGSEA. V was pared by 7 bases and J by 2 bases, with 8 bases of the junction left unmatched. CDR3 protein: CSAATGTGNYGYTF. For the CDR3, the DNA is TGCAGCGCCGCAACCGGGACAGGGAACTATGGCTACACCTTC.

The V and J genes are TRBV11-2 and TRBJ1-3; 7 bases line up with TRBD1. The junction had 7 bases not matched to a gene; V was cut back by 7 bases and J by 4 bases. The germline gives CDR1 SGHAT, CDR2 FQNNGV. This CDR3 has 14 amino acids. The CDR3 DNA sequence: TGTGCCAGCACACCCGGGACAGACGGAAACACCATATATTTT. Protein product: CASTPGTDGNTIYF.

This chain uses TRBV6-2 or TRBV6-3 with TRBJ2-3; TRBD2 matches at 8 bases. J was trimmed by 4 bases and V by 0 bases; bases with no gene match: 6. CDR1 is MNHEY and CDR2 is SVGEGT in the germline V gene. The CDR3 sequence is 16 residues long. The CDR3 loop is CASSYSWSGGADTQYF. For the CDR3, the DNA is TGTGCCAGCAGTTACTCGTGGAGCGGGGGCGCAGATACGCAGTATTTT.